A single TCR beta chain is shown here with its context. This sample stems from a study of shared clonotypes between healthy human individuals. Study as a whole: A couple of women and a few men aged 18 to 49 made up the donors.

TCRdb keeps only in-frame clones here, not all; method: immunoSEQ multiplex PCR. The data contain about 2.2 million clones, just under 95% of them singletons. Naive CD8 cells were CD45RO-negative, positively selected for CCR7, excluding terminally differentiated effector memory CD45RA+ cells. The sequenced material came from naive CD8+ T cells from PBMCs. The TCR comes from a man between 18 and 35 years old in good health. Some clones in this sample may be carry-over from other donors' samples.

CDR3 nucleotide sequence: TGTGCCAGCAGTTTTGTAGGGGGCGCCTCTGGCTACACCTTC. This sequence encodes CASSFVGGASGYTF. The chain is built from TRBV27 and TRBJ1-2; 7 bases align to TRBD1. The CDR3 sequence is 14 residues long. Germline loops: CDR1 MNHEY, CDR2 SMNVEV (reference sequence). Trimming removed 3 bases from V and 7 bases from J; junction bases left unmatched: 8.